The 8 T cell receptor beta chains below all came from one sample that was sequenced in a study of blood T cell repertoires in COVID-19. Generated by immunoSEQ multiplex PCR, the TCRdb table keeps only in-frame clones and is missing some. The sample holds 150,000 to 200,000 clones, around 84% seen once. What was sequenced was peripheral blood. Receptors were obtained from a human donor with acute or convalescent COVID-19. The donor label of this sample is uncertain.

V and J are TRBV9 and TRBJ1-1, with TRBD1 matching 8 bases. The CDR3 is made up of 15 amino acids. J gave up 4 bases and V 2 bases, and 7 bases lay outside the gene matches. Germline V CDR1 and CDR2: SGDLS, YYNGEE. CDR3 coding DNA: TGTGCCAGCAGCGTCTCCGGACAGGGTAGCACTGAAGCTTTCTTT. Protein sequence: CASSVSGQGSTEAFF.

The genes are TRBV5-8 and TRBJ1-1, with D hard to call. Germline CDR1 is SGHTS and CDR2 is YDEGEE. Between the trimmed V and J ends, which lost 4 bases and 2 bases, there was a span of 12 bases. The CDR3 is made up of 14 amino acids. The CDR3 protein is CASSLRTGNTEAFF. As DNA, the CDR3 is TGTGCCAGCAGCCTCAGGACTGGAAACACTGAAGCTTTCTTT. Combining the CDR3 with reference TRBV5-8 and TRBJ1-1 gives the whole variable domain EAGVTQSPTHLIKTRGQQATLRCSPISGHTSVYWYQQALGLGLQFLLWYDEGEERNRGNFPPRFSGRQFPNYSSELNVNALELEDSALYLCASSLRTGNTEAFFGQGTRLTVV.

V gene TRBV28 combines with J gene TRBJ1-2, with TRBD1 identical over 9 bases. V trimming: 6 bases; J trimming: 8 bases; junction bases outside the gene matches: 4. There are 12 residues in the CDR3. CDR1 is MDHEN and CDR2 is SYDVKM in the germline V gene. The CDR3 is CASRPGQGGYTF. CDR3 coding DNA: TGTGCCAGCAGGCCGGGACAGGGAGGCTACACCTTC.

CDR3 sequence reads: CASNLNQPQHF. The CDR3, as DNA: TGTGCCAGCAACCTAAATCAGCCCCAGCATTTT. V gene TRBV6-5 combines with J gene TRBJ1-5; D is ambiguous. V lost 7 bases and J 4 bases, leaving 5 bases between the germline ends. CDR1 MNHEY and CDR2 SVGAGI come from the germline V gene. CDR3 length: 11 residues.

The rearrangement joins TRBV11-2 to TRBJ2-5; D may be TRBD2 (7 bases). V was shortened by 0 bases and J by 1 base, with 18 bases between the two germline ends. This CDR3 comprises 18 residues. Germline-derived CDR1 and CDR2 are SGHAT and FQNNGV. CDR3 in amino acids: CASSLDRFPGGSQETQYF. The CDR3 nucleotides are TGTGCCAGCAGCTTAGATAGGTTCCCGGGGGGCTCCCAAGAGACCCAGTACTTC.

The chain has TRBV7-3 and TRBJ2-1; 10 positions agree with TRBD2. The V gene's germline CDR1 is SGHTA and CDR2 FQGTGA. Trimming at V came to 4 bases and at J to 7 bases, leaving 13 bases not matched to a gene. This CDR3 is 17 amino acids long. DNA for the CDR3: TGTGCCAGCAGCTCGAAGAGCGGGGGGGCCGTTCAGAATGAGCAGTTCTTC. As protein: CASSSKSGGAVQNEQFF. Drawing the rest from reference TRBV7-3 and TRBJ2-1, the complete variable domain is GAGVSQTPSNKVTEKGKYVELRCDPISGHTALYWYRQSLGQGPEFLIYFQGTGAADDSGLPNDRFFAVRPEGSVSTLKIQRTERGDSAVYLCASSSKSGGAVQNEQFFGPGTRLTVL.

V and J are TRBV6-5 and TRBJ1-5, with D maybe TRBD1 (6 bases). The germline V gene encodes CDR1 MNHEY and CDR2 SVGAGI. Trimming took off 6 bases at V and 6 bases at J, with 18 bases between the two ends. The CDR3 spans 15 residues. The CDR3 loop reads CASRPGARGIQPQHF. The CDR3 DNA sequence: TGTGCCAGCAGGCCAGGGGCACGAGGAATTCAGCCCCAGCATTTT.

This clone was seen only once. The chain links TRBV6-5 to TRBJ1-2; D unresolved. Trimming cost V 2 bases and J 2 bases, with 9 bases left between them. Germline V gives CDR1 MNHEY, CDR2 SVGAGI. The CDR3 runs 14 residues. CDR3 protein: CASSYGGRNYGYTF. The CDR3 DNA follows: TGTGCCAGCAGTTACGGTGGCAGAAACTATGGCTACACCTTC.